These T cell receptor beta chains were read from a single sample in a study of response to subunit inactivated influenza vaccine. In TCRdb, the RT-PCR reads were re-called with MiXCR into one record per CDR3 protein. The data hold roughly 780,000 distinct CDR3 sequences, with roughly 18% observed a single time. The starting material was PBMCs from blood, obtained 5 days after vaccination. The receptors stem from a man aged 45-60 years who received an inactivated influenza vaccine. Both conserved end residues are part of each CDR3. D genes are given only for firm matches. Part of the rows lack a size; the others show once, few, many or a class for expanded clones.

j_call clone_size d_call v_call cdr3_aa cdr3_nt
TRBJ2-2 few - TRBV5-1 CASSPDREAGELFF TGCGCCAGCAGCCCAGACAGGGAGGCCGGGGAGCTGTTTTTT
TRBJ1-2 - TRBD1 TRBV5-1 CASSLDWQGAFNYGYTF TGCGCCAGCAGCTTGGATTGGCAGGGGGCATTCAACTATGGCTACACCTTC
TRBJ2-7 - - TRBV24-1 CATSDPRADEQYF TGTGCCACCAGTGACCCGAGAGCAGACGAGCAGTACTTC
TRBJ1-2 many - TRBV6-1 CASSEVLGYTF TGTGCCAGCAGTGAAGTCCTTGGCTACACCTTC
TRBJ2-5 few - TRBV20-1 CSASERAQETQYF TGCAGTGCTAGTGAGAGGGCCCAAGAGACCCAGTACTTC
TRBJ1-2 many TRBD1 TRBV5-1 CASSLGQGGYGYTF TGCGCCAGCAGCCTTGGACAGGGAGGCTATGGCTACACCTTC
TRBJ2-1 few TRBD2 TRBV7-9 CASSLQSLAGDEQFF TGTGCCAGCAGCTTACAGAGTTTAGCGGGGGATGAGCAGTTCTTC
TRBJ2-7 few - TRBV7-9 CASSFLRENYEQYF TGTGCCAGCAGCTTCCTTCGGGAGAACTACGAGCAGTACTTC
TRBJ2-3 - - TRBV4-2 CASSQVDHTQYF TGTGCCAGCAGCCAAGTGGATCATACGCAGTATTTT
TRBJ2-7 few - TRBV5-1 CASSLLAPGTRLRRNEQYF TGCGCCAGCAGCTTGTTGGCGCCCGGGACAAGATTGAGGAGGAACGAGCAGTACTTC
TRBJ1-4 - - TRBV6-6 CASSYPGNEKLFF TGTGCCAGCAGTTATCCCGGGAATGAAAAACTGTTTTTT
TRBJ2-1 many TRBD1 TRBV12-3/TRBV12-4 CASSAGQGAIGNEQFF TGTGCCAGCAGTGCGGGACAGGGGGCGATAGGAAATGAGCAGTTCTTC
TRBJ1-1 few - TRBV15 CATSRDSRDNTEAFF TGTGCCACCAGCAGAGATTCCAGGGACAACACTGAAGCTTTCTTT
TRBJ2-7 - TRBD2 TRBV6-1 CASSATAGAYEQYF TGTGCCAGCAGCGCAACGGCGGGGGCCTACGAGCAGTACTTC
TRBJ2-3 - TRBD1 TRBV4-1 CASSQDRDRLTDTQYF TGCGCCAGCAGCCAGGACCGGGACAGACTGACGGATACGCAGTATTTT
TRBJ1-1 - TRBD1 TRBV11-2 CASSLEGQGRWNTEAFF TGTGCCAGCAGCTTAGAGGGACAGGGAAGGTGGAATACTGAAGCTTTCTTT
TRBJ2-1 few - TRBV7-2 CASSAERTGEQFF TGTGCCAGCAGCGCCGAACGAACTGGGGAGCAGTTCTTC
TRBJ2-2 many - TRBV10-3 CAISETGYTGELFF TGTGCCATCAGTGAGACAGGCTACACCGGGGAGCTGTTTTTT
TRBJ2-7 few TRBD2 TRBV4-3 CASSQDLSGVLYEQYF TGCGCCAGCAGCCAAGATTTGAGCGGGGTCCTCTACGAGCAGTACTTC
TRBJ2-2 few - TRBV5-6 CASSLGLVRSEKLFF TGTGCCAGCAGCTTGGGATTAGTCAGGTCCGAGAAGCTGTTTTTT
TRBJ2-7 - - TRBV7-2 CASSRRLVAEQYF TGTGCCAGCAGCCGTAGACTAGTTGCCGAGCAGTACTTC
TRBJ1-2 - - TRBV6-2/TRBV6-3 CASSYEGSYGYTF TGTGCCAGCAGTTACGAGGGATCCTATGGCTACACCTTC
TRBJ2-7 few TRBD2 TRBV24-1 CATSDLRRERYEQYF TGTGCCACCAGTGATTTGCGGCGGGAGAGGTACGAGCAGTACTTC
TRBJ1-6 - TRBD1 TRBV5-1 CASSLEAGGFNSPLHF TGCGCCAGCAGTCTCGAGGCAGGGGGTTTTAATTCACCCCTCCACTTT
TRBJ2-6 - - TRBV24-1 CATSPAGAYGANVLTF TGTGCCACCAGTCCCGCAGGGGCTTATGGGGCCAACGTCCTGACTTTC
TRBJ2-3 - TRBD2 TRBV19 CASTETGTSGIRTNTQYF TGTGCCAGTACCGAAACCGGGACTAGCGGAATACGGACAAATACGCAGTATTTT
TRBJ2-7 few TRBD1 TRBV28 CASIPGQGAYEQYF TGTGCCAGCATCCCAGGACAGGGTGCCTACGAGCAGTACTTC
TRBJ2-7 few TRBD2 TRBV11-2 CASGRTSGTYEQYF TGTGCCAGCGGCCGGACTAGCGGCACCTACGAGCAGTACTTC
TRBJ1-2 - - TRBV4-2 CASSQPGPGYTF TGTGCCAGCAGCCAACCGGGGCCCGGCTACACCTTC
TRBJ2-5 - - TRBV7-2 CASAGAKETQYF TGTGCCAGCGCAGGGGCGAAAGAGACCCAGTACTTC
TRBJ2-1 few - TRBV7-9 CASSLSTEQFF TGTGCCAGCAGCTTAAGTACAGAGCAGTTCTTC
TRBJ2-5 - - TRBV20-1 CSAIQQGRETQYF TGCAGTGCGATACAACAGGGCCGGGAGACCCAGTACTTC
TRBJ1-1 few TRBD1 TRBV29-1 CSVITTGGGTEAFF TGCAGCGTTATTACAACAGGGGGCGGCACTGAAGCTTTCTTT
TRBJ1-2 few - TRBV12-3/TRBV12-4 CASSPQGPINYGYTF TGTGCCAGCAGTCCTCAGGGCCCCATTAACTATGGCTACACCTTC
TRBJ2-7 - TRBD2 TRBV20-1 CSGRGGGYSYEQYF TGCAGTGGCAGAGGCGGGGGGTACTCCTACGAGCAGTACTTC
TRBJ2-1 few - TRBV7-8 CASSLGPYEQFF TGTGCCAGCAGCTTAGGCCCGTATGAGCAGTTCTTC
TRBJ2-2 - TRBD1 TRBV2 CASRTGTGSTGELFF TGTGCCAGCAGAACCGGGACAGGGTCGACCGGGGAGCTGTTTTTT
TRBJ2-5 - - TRBV7-8 CASSLKGSGGRARETQYF TGTGCCAGCAGCTTAAAAGGGTCGGGGGGCAGGGCGAGAGAGACCCAGTACTTC
TRBJ2-4 many - TRBV12-3/TRBV12-4 CASSLAGGIQYF TGTGCCAGCAGTTTAGCGGGTGGAATCCAGTACTTC
TRBJ1-6 - TRBD1 TRBV7-2 CASSPRTGESPLHF TGTGCCAGCAGCCCAAGGACAGGGGAATCACCCCTCCACTTT
TRBJ1-1 - - TRBV7-9 CASSFGRSGTEAFF TGTGCCAGCAGCTTTGGGAGATCCGGCACTGAAGCTTTCTTT
TRBJ1-5 - - TRBV12-3/TRBV12-4 CASSSRQGGNQPQHF TGTGCCAGCAGTTCGCGGCAGGGTGGCAATCAGCCCCAGCATTTT
TRBJ1-4 few TRBD1 TRBV7-8 CASSLDAGTGLLKLFF TGTGCCAGCAGCTTAGATGCCGGGACAGGCCTTTTAAAACTGTTTTTT